The 16 T cell receptor beta chains below all came from one sample that was sequenced in a study of blood T cells in healthy people across ages (dated by TCRdb to between 2014 and 2017). The method behind the library was 5' RACE. The data were produced on an Illumina HiSeq 2500. The second PCR ran for roughly 7 to 11 cycles and used a J-beta primer mix along with a sample-barcoded 5' primer. Through fastp at Q25 and MiXCR, TCRdb rebuilt clones from the public reads, retaining in-frame beta chains. Each entry is one CDR3 protein sequence, shown with its most common DNA and genes. The sample has nearly 800,000 distinct CDR3 sequences on record, just over 55% of them singletons. Clones ranked in the top ten supply roughly 24% of the sample. Sequencing was performed on blood. These receptors were obtained from a man in his forties in good health.

V is TRBV6-1 and J is TRBJ1-1, with unresolved D. V lost 2 bases to trimming and J lost 6 bases, with 4 bases between them. There are 11 residues in the CDR3. Germline V gene sequence: CDR1 MNHNS, CDR2 SASEGT. In DNA form, the CDR3 reads TGTGCCAGCAGTGAAACAGCTGAAGCTTTCTTT. Its protein product is CASSETAEAFF.

This rearrangement joins TRBV7-9 to TRBJ2-3, with 13 bases fitting TRBD2. The junction had 6 bases not matched to a gene; V was cut back by 3 bases and J by 6 bases. The CDR3 extends over 16 amino acids. CDR1 and CDR2 from the germline V gene are SEHNR and FQNEAQ (reference sequence). The CDR3 DNA is TGTGCCAGCAGCTTCGGACTAGCGGGAGCGGGGGATACGCAGTATTTT. Amino acid sequence: CASSFGLAGAGDTQYF.

The J gene is TRBJ1-2, the V gene TRBV12-3 or TRBV12-4; D not certain. The germline V and J ends were trimmed by 7 bases and 6 bases, with 24 bases remaining between them. CDR3 length: 16 residues. This chain's CDR3 is CASKSYRASEWDGYTF. The CDR3, as DNA: TGTGCCAGCAAAAGCTATCGGGCTTCAGAATGGGATGGCTACACCTTC.

The chain uses TRBV20-1 and TRBJ2-3, with D perhaps being TRBD1 or TRBD2 (5 bases each). Trimming left V 6 bases short and J 0 bases short, with 13 bases between. The germline V gene has CDR1 DFQATT and CDR2 SNEGSKA (reference sequence). The CDR3 totals 14 residues. In DNA form, the CDR3 reads TGCAGTGCCATCGGGGCAGGGAGCACAGATACGCAGTATTTT. This translates into CSAIGAGSTDTQYF.

The chain joins TRBV28 to TRBJ1-1, with a weak D call TRBD1 (6 bases). This CDR3 is built from 12 residues. The V end was cut by 5 bases, the J end by 8 bases, with 12 bases between. CDR1 is MDHEN and CDR2 is SYDVKM in the germline V gene. CDR3 sequence (DNA): TGTGCCAGCAGTACCAGGGGAGAGGAAGCTTTCTTT. It translates to CASSTRGEEAFF.

The genes are TRBV12-3 or TRBV12-4 and TRBJ2-7, with a tentative D call TRBD2 (10 bases). The J call may be wrong; the DNA end is better matched by TRBJ2-1. This CDR3 region has 14 residues. CDR3 residues: CASYSALAGQGQFF. In DNA form, the CDR3 reads TGTGCCAGCTATTCGGCACTAGCGGGACAGGGGCAGTTCTTC.

The chain joins TRBV6-5 to TRBJ1-6; no firm D call. V dropped 1 base and J dropped 9 bases, with 13 bases sitting between them. Germline V gene data show CDR1 as MNHEY and CDR2 as SVGAGI. The CDR3 totals 15 residues. The CDR3 DNA reads as TGTGCCAGCAGTTACTGGCCCGACGTGGGTTCACCCCTCCACTTT. Its protein is CASSYWPDVGSPLHF.

This chain uses TRBV9 with TRBJ2-2; no definite D call. Germline-derived CDR1 and CDR2 are SGDLS and YYNGEE. The germline V and J ends were trimmed by 3 bases and 0 bases, with 18 bases remaining between them. This CDR3 has 18 residues. CDR3 sequence reads: CASSAVSWLGTNTGELFF. The CDR3 nucleotides read TGTGCCAGCAGCGCAGTAAGTTGGCTGGGGACGAACACCGGGGAGCTGTTTTTT.

The CDR3 DNA reads TGTGCCAGCAGCGTAGCAATAGAATCTGTGGGGGACCAAGAGACCCAGTACTTC. Its protein product is CASSVAIESVGDQETQYF. V is TRBV9 and J is TRBJ2-5, with D perhaps matching TRBD1 or TRBD2 (5 bases each). Germline assignment: CDR1 SGDLS and CDR2 YYNGEE. Between the trimmed V and J ends, which lost 0 bases and 0 bases, there was a span of 18 bases. There are 18 residues in the CDR3.

Only a few counts were recorded for this clonotype. The chain combines TRBV29-1 with TRBJ2-1, with a tentative D call TRBD1 (6 bases). This CDR3 is 11 amino acids long. V shed 5 bases and J shed 10 bases, with 12 bases lying between them. Germline V lookup: CDR1 SQVTM, CDR2 ANQGSEA. CDR3 DNA sequence: TGCAGCGTTTACAGGGTTTGGGAGCAGTTCTTC. Protein sequence: CSVYRVWEQFF.

The chain links TRBV3-1 to TRBJ2-1, with D uncertain. Per the germline V gene, CDR1 is LGHDT and CDR2 is YNNKEL (reference sequence). Trimming removed 3 bases from V and 7 bases from J, with 7 bases in between. CDR3 length equals 12 residues. The CDR3 DNA is TGTGCCAGCAGCCAGCTCGCGAATGAGCAGTTCTTC. Its protein product is CASSQLANEQFF.

J is TRBJ2-5 and V is TRBV3-1, with 11 nucleotides matching TRBD2. Germline values: CDR1 LGHDT, CDR2 YNNKEL (reference sequence). The CDR3 contains 15 residues. Germline trimming cut 1 base from V and 4 bases from J; bases unmatched to any gene: 2. CDR3 DNA sequence: TGTGCCAGCAGCCAAGTCGGGACTAGCGGAGAGACCCAGTACTTC. Amino acid sequence: CASSQVGTSGETQYF.

In its sample, this clonotype was seen a few times. The chain recombines TRBV20-1 with TRBJ2-7; possibly TRBD1 for D (6 bases). Trimming removed 3 bases from V and 2 bases from J, with 14 bases in between. The germline CDR1 and CDR2 sequences are DFQATT and SNEGSKA (reference sequence). CDR3 length equals 14 residues. The CDR3 region has the DNA TGCAGTGCTAGCACCGGGACAACCACCTACGAGCAGTACTTC. Encoded protein: CSASTGTTTYEQYF.

The V gene is TRBV4-1, the J gene TRBJ2-4; TRBD2 might be the D (7 bases). Germline V lookup: CDR1 MGHRA, CDR2 YSYEKL. The CDR3 is 15 residues long. Trimming shortened V by 1 base and J by 10 bases, and 17 bases separated the two germline ends. CDR3 bases: TGCGCCAGCAGCCAAGGGTGGTCGGGGGGCCGAATTCAGTACTTC. Translated: CASSQGWSGGRIQYF.

In its sample, this clonotype was seen a few times. The chain employs TRBV6-2 or TRBV6-3 and TRBJ1-5; D remains unclear. Germline assignment: CDR1 MNHEY and CDR2 SVGEGT. The CDR3 contains 13 residues. The V end lost 11 bases, the J end lost 0 bases, and 11 bases lay between the germline ends. The CDR3 is CASRPTSNQPQHF. CDR3 coding DNA: TGTGCCTCGAGGCCGACTAGCAATCAGCCCCAGCATTTT.

This clonotype appeared a few times. The chain couples TRBV10-3 to TRBJ2-1, with D perhaps matching TRBD1 or TRBD2 (6 bases each). The ends were cut back, 11 bases at V and 10 bases at J, with 18 bases in the middle. The CDR3 length is 12 residues. Germline V gene sequence: CDR1 ENHRY, CDR2 SYGVKD. CDR3 nucleotide sequence: TGTGCCTTGGGGTCGGGGGCTTGGGAGCAGTTCTTC. Its translation: CALGSGAWEQFF.